This is a list of T cell receptor beta chains from one sample in a study of T cell responses to AZD1222 COVID-19 vaccine. The protocol was immunoSEQ multiplex PCR, while the TCRdb copy is restricted to in-frame clones and leaves out a portion. The table lists roughly 100,000 clones, approximately 84% of them singletons. The sample consisted of peripheral blood, taken 28 days after the second AZD1222 dose. The receptors were gathered from an adult who received the AZD1222 COVID-19 vaccine. The CDR3 runs from the conserved cysteine through the conserved F or W. The D gene is left open where the match is weak. Clone size is given for some rows only: seen once, a few or many times, or a class if the clone is expanded.

J	V	D	size	CDR3	DNA
TRBJ2-2	TRBV6-5	-	few	CASKTAALNTGELFF	TGTGCCAGCAAGACAGCCGCCCTCAACACCGGGGAGCTGTTTTTT
TRBJ1-2	TRBV4-3	TRBD1	-	CASSRGQGEGYTF	TGCGCCAGCAGCCGCGGACAGGGTGAAGGCTACACCTTC
TRBJ1-6	TRBV2	-	once	CASSEWGRSSPLHF	TGTGCCAGCAGTGAGTGGGGGCGGAGTTCACCCCTCCACTTT
TRBJ2-2	TRBV10-3	-	-	CAISESGTASGGELFF	TGTGCCATCAGTGAGTCCGGGACTGCCTCCGGCGGGGAGCTGTTTTTT
TRBJ2-2	TRBV3-1/TRBV3-2	-	-	CASSREGARELFF	TGTGCCAGCAGCCGGGAGGGGGCCCGGGAGCTGTTTTTT
TRBJ2-4	TRBV4-3	-	-	CASSQDSGERNIQYF	TGCGCCAGCAGCCAAGATTCGGGAGAGAGAAACATTCAGTACTTC
TRBJ2-6	TRBV5-1	TRBD1	-	CASIRDRGNGANVLTF	TGCGCCAGCATTCGGGACAGGGGTAATGGGGCCAACGTCCTGACTTTC
TRBJ1-3	TRBV9	-	-	CASTPGGSSGNTIYF	TGTGCCAGCACCCCCGGGGGGAGCTCTGGAAACACCATATATTTT
TRBJ2-2	TRBV2	-	once	CASSSSPNTGELFF	TGTGCCAGCAGTAGCTCCCCGAACACCGGGGAGCTGTTTTTT
TRBJ2-7	TRBV5-1	TRBD1	-	CASSSVGTGLDEQYF	TGCGCCAGCAGCTCGGTCGGGACAGGGCTAGACGAGCAGTACTTC
TRBJ2-3	TRBV6-1	-	once	CASSEMGHQTDTQYF	TGTGCCAGCAGTGAAATGGGACACCAAACAGATACGCAGTATTTT
TRBJ2-5	TRBV9	TRBD2	-	CASSVGVAGDETQYF	TGTGCCAGCAGCGTAGGGGTAGCGGGCGACGAGACCCAGTACTTC
TRBJ1-1	TRBV29-1	-	-	CSVDSGVNTEAFF	TGCAGCGTTGATTCAGGGGTGAACACTGAAGCTTTCTTT
TRBJ2-2	TRBV21-1	-	-	CASSKAREGTGELFF	TGTGCCAGCAGCAAAGCGAGGGAGGGCACCGGGGAGCTGTTTTTT
TRBJ2-5	TRBV6-5	-	few	CASRRGGQETQYF	TGTGCCAGCAGAAGGGGGGGCCAAGAGACCCAGTACTTC
TRBJ1-1	TRBV5-1	-	-	CASSQGTALGHTEAFF	TGCGCCAGCAGCCAGGGGACCGCTCTGGGACACACTGAAGCTTTCTTT
TRBJ1-1	TRBV18	TRBD1	once	CASSPRTGQYTEAFF	TGTGCCAGCTCACCGAGAACGGGACAGTACACTGAAGCTTTCTTT
TRBJ2-2	TRBV5-4	TRBD2	few	CASSPNSGRRTGELFF	TGTGCCAGCAGCCCGAATAGCGGGAGGCGCACCGGGGAGCTGTTTTTT
TRBJ1-2	TRBV2	-	-	CASILRGLGYTF	TGTGCCAGCATCTTGAGGGGTCTTGGCTACACCTTC
TRBJ2-1	TRBV9	TRBD2	-	CASGTSGIDNEQFF	TGTGCCAGCGGTACTAGCGGGATTGACAATGAGCAGTTCTTC
TRBJ1-1	TRBV29-1	-	-	CSVGPGFATEAFF	TGCAGCGTGGGACCGGGGTTTGCCACTGAAGCTTTCTTT
TRBJ2-7	TRBV10-3	-	-	CAISEGPWDEQYF	TGTGCCATCAGTGAGGGTCCCTGGGACGAGCAGTACTTC
TRBJ1-1	TRBV6-1	-	-	CASSAVGPTSRTEAFF	TGTGCCAGCAGTGCTGTTGGTCCCACATCGCGCACTGAAGCTTTCTTT
TRBJ2-4	TRBV3-1/TRBV3-2	-	-	CASSLYRDLAKNIQYF	TGTGCCAGCAGCCTGTACCGGGACCTAGCCAAAAACATTCAGTACTTC
TRBJ1-2	TRBV12-5	-	-	CASGLVGGQRGSYTF	TGTGCTAGTGGTTTGGTCGGGGGGCAGAGAGGGAGTTACACCTTC
TRBJ2-1	TRBV7-2	TRBD1	-	CASSLPTGARNEQFF	TGTGCCAGCAGCTTACCCACAGGGGCGCGTAATGAGCAGTTCTTC
TRBJ2-7	TRBV3-1/TRBV3-2	-	-	CASSRPGLTHEEQYF	TGTGCCAGCAGCCGCCCCGGACTTACCCACGAAGAGCAGTACTTC
TRBJ2-1	TRBV2	-	-	CASWSTRWDEQFF	TGTGCCAGCTGGAGTACGCGGTGGGATGAGCAGTTCTTC
TRBJ1-2	TRBV3-1/TRBV3-2	-	once	CASSQGGINYGYTF	TGTGCCAGCAGCCAAGGAGGAATTAACTATGGCTACACCTTC
TRBJ2-1	TRBV6-2/TRBV6-3	TRBD2	-	CASSQAGTSLVNEQFF	TGTGCCAGCAGTCAGGCCGGGACTAGCCTCGTCAATGAGCAGTTCTTC
TRBJ2-1	TRBV18	-	once	CASSPDRGSGYYNEQFF	TGTGCCAGCTCACCAGATAGAGGGAGCGGTTACTACAATGAGCAGTTCTTC
TRBJ1-1	TRBV5-6	-	-	CASSFLGLEYAEAFF	TGTGCCAGCAGCTTTTTGGGTCTTGAATATGCTGAAGCTTTCTTT
TRBJ1-1	TRBV28	-	-	CASSTMTMGRVTEAFF	TGTGCCAGCAGCACTATGACAATGGGGAGAGTCACTGAAGCTTTCTTT
TRBJ1-2	TRBV20-1	-	few	CSAPRQYGYTF	TGCAGTGCTCCAAGACAGTATGGCTACACCTTC
TRBJ1-1	TRBV19	-	-	CASTQATTMNTEAFF	TGTGCCAGTACCCAAGCCACTACTATGAACACTGAAGCTTTCTTT
TRBJ2-2	TRBV4-1	-	-	CASKNNRNTGELFF	TGCGCCAGCAAAAATAACAGGAACACCGGGGAGCTGTTTTTT